A single sample is the source of the 15 T cell receptor beta chains below, sequenced in a study of T cell changes during pregnancy in multiple sclerosis. Libraries were prepared by immunoSEQ multiplex PCR; TCRdb keeps only in-frame clonotypes and omits some of them. The sample gives about 130,000 clones, roughly 95% of which show up once; roughly 0.45% is in the top ten. Source: peripheral blood, taken after pregnancy. Every receptor here comes from a female donor with multiple sclerosis, enrolled in a pregnancy study.

CDR3 sequence: CASSPGGGAGGYTF. The CDR3 nucleotides are TGTGCCAGCAGCCCGGGAGGGGGCGCGGGAGGCTACACCTTC. J is TRBJ1-2 and V is TRBV27, with 7 positions matching TRBD1. V lost 6 bases, J lost 8 bases, and 12 bases stayed unmatched. The germline V gene has CDR1 MNHEY and CDR2 SMNVEV (reference sequence). The CDR3 spans 14 residues.

The sample holds one count of this clone. The chain has TRBV25-1 and TRBJ1-2; D may be TRBD1 (5 bases). The CDR3 spans 17 residues. CDR1 is MGHDK and CDR2 is SYGVNS in the germline V gene. The V end was cut by 5 bases, the J end by 1 base, with 20 bases between. For the CDR3, the DNA is TGTGCCAGCAGTAAAGGGGTAGTAAGGGGATATAACTATGGCTACACCTTC. It specifies CASSKGVVRGYNYGYTF.

This chain uses TRBV6-1 with TRBJ1-4, with a tentative D call TRBD1 (5 bases). This CDR3 is built from 14 residues. With 2 bases removed from V and 7 bases from J, the gap between germline ends came to 11 bases. Germline V gene sequence: CDR1 MNHNS, CDR2 SASEGT. CDR3 coding DNA: TGTGCCAGCAGTGAATCTACGGGGGGTGAAAAACTGTTTTTT. This translates into CASSESTGGEKLFF.

This clone was observed a single time. This sequence joins TRBV28 and TRBJ2-7, with TRBD2 matching over 9 bases. V was clipped by 7 bases and J by 0 bases; unmatched bases: 4. This CDR3 has 14 amino acids. Germline V gene sequence: CDR1 MDHEN, CDR2 SYDVKM. The CDR3 coding sequence is TGTGCCAGCATCCTTAGCGGGAGCTCCTACGAGCAGTACTTC. It codes for CASILSGSSYEQYF.

The rearrangement uses TRBV10-3 and TRBJ2-3; TRBD2 matches at 10 bases. The J segment lost 0 bases and the V segment lost 4 bases, leaving 7 bases of the junction unmatched. The CDR3 covers 17 residues. The germline CDR1 and CDR2 sequences are ENHRY and SYGVKD. The CDR3 protein is CAISVAGGRSSTDTQYF. CDR3 sequence (DNA): TGTGCCATCAGTGTAGCGGGAGGACGGTCAAGCACAGATACGCAGTATTTT.

The rearrangement uses TRBV27 and TRBJ1-2; D remains unclear. Per the germline V gene, CDR1 is MNHEY and CDR2 is SMNVEV (reference sequence). Trimming stripped 0 bases from V and 2 bases from J, with 13 bases between. The CDR3 runs to 16 residues. The CDR3 DNA sequence: TGTGCCAGCAGTTTATCGGTGCACAGCTTGAACTATGGCTACACCTTC. As protein: CASSLSVHSLNYGYTF.

The chain is built from TRBV2 and TRBJ2-7, with 7 bases lining up with TRBD1. The CDR3 is made up of 14 amino acids. V trimming: 4 bases; J trimming: 2 bases; junction bases outside the gene matches: 5. Germline V gives CDR1 SNHLY, CDR2 FYNNEI. In nucleotides, the CDR3 is TGTGCCAGCAGTGTGGGGACAGCTGCCTACGAGCAGTACTTC. It codes for CASSVGTAAYEQYF.

The chain couples TRBV27 to TRBJ2-7, with a possible D match to TRBD1 (5 bases). The CDR3 has 14 amino acids. CDR1 is MNHEY and CDR2 is SMNVEV in the germline V gene (reference sequence). The ends were cut back, 5 bases at V and 4 bases at J, with 15 bases in the middle. The chain's CDR3 is CASSPGPLGYEQYF. CDR3 coding DNA: TGTGCCAGCAGTCCAGGGCCTTTAGGGTACGAGCAGTACTTC.

The chain recombines TRBV28 with TRBJ1-2; perhaps TRBD1 as D (5 bases). This CDR3 contains 15 residues. V lost 5 bases to trimming and J lost 2 bases, with 15 bases between them. The germline gives CDR1 MDHEN, CDR2 SYDVKM. CDR3 sequence (DNA): TGTGCCAGCAGTCCTGCAGGGCAGGAAAACTATGGCTACACCTTC. This translates into CASSPAGQENYGYTF.

V and J are TRBV28 and TRBJ1-3, with D possibly TRBD1 on 6 matching bases. CDR1 and CDR2 from the germline V gene are MDHEN and SYDVKM. The V end lost 2 bases, the J end lost 0 bases, and 14 bases lay between the germline ends. This CDR3 contains 17 residues. CDR3 loop: CASSLITPQGSGNTIYF. CDR3 in DNA: TGTGCCAGCAGTTTAATCACCCCACAGGGCTCTGGAAACACCATATATTTT.

The chain has TRBV27 and TRBJ1-1; D uncertain. In germline, CDR1 is MNHEY, CDR2 SMNVEV (reference sequence). This CDR3 is 13 amino acids long. The germline V and J ends were trimmed by 3 bases and 1 base, with 6 bases remaining between them. DNA for the CDR3: TGTGCCAGCAGTTTTCCAGGGAACACTGAAGCTTTCTTT. Residues: CASSFPGNTEAFF.

The chain carries TRBV15 and TRBJ2-1; 8 bases fit TRBD1. The CDR3 length is 15 residues. The germline gives CDR1 LNHNV, CDR2 YYDKDF (reference sequence). V gave up 3 bases and J gave up 7 bases; unmatched junction bases: 8. The CDR3, as DNA: TGTGCCACCAGCAGTGACAGGGGCCCCCGAAATGAGCAGTTCTTC. This encodes CATSSDRGPRNEQFF.

This rearrangement joins TRBV7-9 to TRBJ2-7; 10 nucleotides line up with TRBD2. The V segment lost 2 bases and the J segment 2 bases; nucleotides outside the gene matches: 6. The CDR3 contains 16 residues. Germline V lookup: CDR1 SEHNR, CDR2 FQNEAQ (reference sequence). CDR3 sequence reads: CASSLQGLAVPYEQYF. For the CDR3, the DNA is TGTGCCAGCAGCTTACAAGGACTAGCGGTCCCCTACGAGCAGTACTTC.

The rearrangement links TRBV14 to TRBJ2-1; D perhaps matches TRBD2 (6 bases). The germline V gene encodes CDR1 SGHDN and CDR2 FVKESK. The CDR3 extends over 15 amino acids. The V gene lost 4 bases and the J gene lost 7 bases, with 17 bases spanning the gap. CDR3 protein: CASSLGDSFLNEQFF. The DNA of the CDR3 is TGTGCCAGCAGCCTGGGGGACTCCTTCCTAAATGAGCAGTTCTTC.

This chain links TRBV7-9 with TRBJ2-5, with D possibly matching TRBD1 (7 bases). The V end was cut by 5 bases, the J end by 1 base, with 20 bases between. The V gene's germline CDR1 is SEHNR and CDR2 FQNEAQ (reference sequence). The CDR3 runs to 17 residues. The CDR3 loop reads CASSPRGFSGLQETQYF. Written as DNA, the CDR3 is TGTGCCAGCAGCCCCAGGGGGTTTAGCGGTCTCCAAGAGACCCAGTACTTC.